This T cell receptor beta chain is from a study of T-cell memory formation after mild COVID-19. 5'RACE primed at constant segments yielded TCR alpha and TCR beta cDNA libraries bearing sample barcodes and UMIs. TCRdb reanalysed the 5' RACE reads using MiXCR and keeps one entry per CDR3 protein. The sample lists around 200,000 distinct CDR3 sequences; roughly 20% were seen once. The TCR originated in a man aged 18 to 29 who had mild COVID-19 (a few samples of this study predate the infection). Cell type and time point are not known. The sequenced sample was PBMCs or a T cell subset sorted from them (not recorded which).

The CDR3: CASTDRKGDTEAFF. The CDR3 coding sequence is TGCGCCAGCACCGACAGAAAAGGGGACACTGAAGCTTTCTTT. V usage is TRBV5-1 and J usage is TRBJ1-1; D perhaps matches TRBD1 (5 bases). The CDR3 has 14 amino acids. V dropped 6 bases and J dropped 3 bases, with 15 bases sitting between them. CDR1 and CDR2 from the germline V gene are SGHRS and YFSETQ.